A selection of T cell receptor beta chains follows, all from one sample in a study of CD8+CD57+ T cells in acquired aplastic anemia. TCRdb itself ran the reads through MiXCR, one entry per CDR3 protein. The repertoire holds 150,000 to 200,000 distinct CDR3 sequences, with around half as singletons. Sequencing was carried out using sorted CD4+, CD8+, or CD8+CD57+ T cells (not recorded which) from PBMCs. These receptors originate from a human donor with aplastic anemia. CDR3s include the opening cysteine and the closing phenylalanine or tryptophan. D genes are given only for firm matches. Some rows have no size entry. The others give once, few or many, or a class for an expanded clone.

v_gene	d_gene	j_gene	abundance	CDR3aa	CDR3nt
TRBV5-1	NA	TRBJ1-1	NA	CASIPGGNTEAFF	TGCGCCAGCATCCCTGGGGGGAACACTGAAGCTTTCTTT
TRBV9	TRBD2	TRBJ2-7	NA	CASSKGMGEGLAYDQYF	TGTGCCAGCAGTAAGGGGATGGGGGAGGGTCTCGCCTACGACCAGTACTTC
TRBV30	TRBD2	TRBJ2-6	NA	CAWSVPSGVSGANVLTF	TGTGCCTGGAGTGTACCTAGCGGGGTTAGTGGGGCCAACGTCCTGACTTTC
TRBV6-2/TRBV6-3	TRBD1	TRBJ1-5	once	CASSSTGGTNQPQHF	TGTGCCAGCAGTTCGACAGGGGGAACCAATCAGCCCCAGCATTTT
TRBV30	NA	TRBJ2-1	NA	CAWSGDLIGEQFF	TGTGCCTGGAGTGGGGACTTAATCGGTGAGCAGTTCTTC
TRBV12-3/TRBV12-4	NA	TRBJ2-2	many	CASSFSRRSNTGELFF	TGTGCCAGCAGTTTTAGCAGGAGGTCGAACACCGGGGAGCTGTTTTTT
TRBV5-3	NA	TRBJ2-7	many	CAQKEGTAVYEQYF	TGTGCCCAAAAGGAGGGGACAGCAGTGTACGAGCAGTACTTC
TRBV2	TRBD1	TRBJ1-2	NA	CARGDSLGGYTF	TGTGCCAGAGGGGACAGCCTGGGTGGCTACACCTTC
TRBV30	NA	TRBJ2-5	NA	CAWSVQGGLRQETQYF	TGTGCCTGGAGTGTACAAGGGGGACTTCGCCAAGAGACCCAGTACTTC
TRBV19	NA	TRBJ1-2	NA	CASSIGGVPGYTF	TGTGCCAGTAGTATAGGTGGGGTTCCAGGCTACACCTTC
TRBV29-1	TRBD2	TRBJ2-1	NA	CSATGTSGSLDEQFF	TGCAGCGCCACGGGGACTAGCGGGAGCCTCGATGAGCAGTTCTTC
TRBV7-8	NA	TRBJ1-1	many	CASSLAQGRGDTEAFF	TGTGCCAGCAGCTTAGCGCAGGGTAGGGGTGACACTGAAGCTTTCTTT
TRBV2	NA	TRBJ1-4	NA	CASSAGQMGEKLFF	TGTGCCAGCAGTGCAGGACAGATGGGGGAAAAACTGTTTTTT
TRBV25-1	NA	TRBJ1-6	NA	CASSDSAKHSPLHF	TGTGCCAGCAGTGACTCTGCAAAGCATTCACCCCTCCACTTT
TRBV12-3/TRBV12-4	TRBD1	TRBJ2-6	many	CASSFGWGTGKDWAGANVLTF	TGTGCCAGCAGTTTCGGTTGGGGGACAGGGAAGGATTGGGCCGGGGCCAACGTCCTGACTTTC
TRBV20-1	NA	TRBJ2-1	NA	CSARDRAGADTQFF	TGCAGTGCTAGAGATCGCGCAGGAGCAGATACGCAGTTCTTC
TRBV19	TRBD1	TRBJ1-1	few	CSSSIQGANTEAFF	TGTTCCAGTAGTATTCAGGGGGCGAACACTGAAGCTTTCTTT